The source of this TCR beta chain is a study of blood T cell repertoires in COVID-19. Study at large: There were acute and convalescent COVID-19 samples, and they came from the United States, Italy and Spain. T cells, B-cell-depleted T cells, or PBMCs supplied cDNA or gDNA.

Germline V lookup: CDR1 MNHEY, CDR2 SVGAGI. V lost 6 bases and J lost 8, with 13 bases in between. The length of the CDR3 is 12 residues. Original processing notes: Amplified reference gene primers provided the basis for estimating nucleated cell counts. Clones were sequenced by immunoSEQ multiplex PCR, and TCRdb holds only the in-frame ones, with some missing. V, J and clone size reflect that table, while D and trimming were determined from the DNA. The sample records roughly 100,000 clones, roughly 90% being singletons. This sequence joins TRBV6-5 and TRBJ1-1; possibly TRBD1 for D (6 bases). This receptor was taken from a woman in her sixties with acute or convalescent COVID-19. Sequences were obtained from peripheral blood. The CDR3 reads CASSSTGGEAFF. The CDR3 DNA is TGTGCCAGCAGCTCGACTGGGGGCGAAGCTTTCTTT.